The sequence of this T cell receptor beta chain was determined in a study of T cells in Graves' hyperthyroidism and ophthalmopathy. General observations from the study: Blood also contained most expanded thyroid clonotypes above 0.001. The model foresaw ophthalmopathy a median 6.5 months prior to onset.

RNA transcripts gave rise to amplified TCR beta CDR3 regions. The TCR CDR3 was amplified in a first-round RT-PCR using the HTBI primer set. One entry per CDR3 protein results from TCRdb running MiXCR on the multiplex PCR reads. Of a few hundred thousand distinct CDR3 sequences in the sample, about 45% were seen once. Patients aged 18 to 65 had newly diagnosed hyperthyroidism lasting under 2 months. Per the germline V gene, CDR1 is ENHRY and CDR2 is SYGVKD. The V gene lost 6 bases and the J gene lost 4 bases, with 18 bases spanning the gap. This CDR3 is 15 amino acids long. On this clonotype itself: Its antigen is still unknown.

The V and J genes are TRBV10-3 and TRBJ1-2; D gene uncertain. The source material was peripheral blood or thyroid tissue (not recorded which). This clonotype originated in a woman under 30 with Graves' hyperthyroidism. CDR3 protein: CAISSVRDNIYGYTF. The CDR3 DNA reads TGTGCCATCAGCAGCGTACGCGACAATATCTATGGCTACACCTTC.